This TCR beta chain was sequenced in a study of tumor and adjacent non-tumor tissue in lung cancer. Study-wide results and caveats: Normal lung showed higher cumulative top 100 clone frequency than tumor.

The template was RNA from unsorted bulk tissue. Newly diagnosed lung cancer patients had thoracic surgery in China, August–late 2014, without prior chemotherapy. Notes on this clonotype: As yet, its antigen is unknown. Just one base apart from a much larger clone, this may be a read error.

A modified ARM-PCR protocol with three rounds of nested PCR amplified TCRbeta. TCRdb analysed the multiplex PCR reads with MiXCR anew, one entry per CDR3 protein. Here the sample spans approximately 76,000 distinct CDR3 sequences, about two thirds being singletons. Trimming pared 4 bases from V and 5 bases from J, leaving 18 bases between. This CDR3 is built from 16 residues. CDR1 is SGHRS and CDR2 is YFSETQ in the germline V gene. The chain employs TRBV5-1 and TRBJ2-2; tentatively, D is TRBD2 (5 bases). The material sequenced was lung tumor tissue. The receptor was derived from an older woman with non-small cell lung cancer. In DNA form, the CDR3 reads TGCGCCAGCAGCCCGCAGACCGGGGAGCAGACCGGGGAGCTGTTTTTT. Residues: CASSPQTGEQTGELFF.